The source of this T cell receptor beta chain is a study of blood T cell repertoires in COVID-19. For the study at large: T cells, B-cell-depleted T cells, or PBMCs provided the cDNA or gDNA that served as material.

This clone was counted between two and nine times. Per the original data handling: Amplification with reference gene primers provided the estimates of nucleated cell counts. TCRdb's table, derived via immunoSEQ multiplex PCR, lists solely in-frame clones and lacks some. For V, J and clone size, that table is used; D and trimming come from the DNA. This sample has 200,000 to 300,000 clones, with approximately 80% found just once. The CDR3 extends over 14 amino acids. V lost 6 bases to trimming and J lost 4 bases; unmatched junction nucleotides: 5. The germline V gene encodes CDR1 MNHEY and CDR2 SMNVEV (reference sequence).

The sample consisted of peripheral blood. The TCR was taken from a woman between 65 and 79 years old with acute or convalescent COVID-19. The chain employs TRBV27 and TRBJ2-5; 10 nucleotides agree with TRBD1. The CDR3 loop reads CASRATGGGETQYF. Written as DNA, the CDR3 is TGTGCCAGCAGGGCGACAGGGGGCGGAGAGACCCAGTACTTC.